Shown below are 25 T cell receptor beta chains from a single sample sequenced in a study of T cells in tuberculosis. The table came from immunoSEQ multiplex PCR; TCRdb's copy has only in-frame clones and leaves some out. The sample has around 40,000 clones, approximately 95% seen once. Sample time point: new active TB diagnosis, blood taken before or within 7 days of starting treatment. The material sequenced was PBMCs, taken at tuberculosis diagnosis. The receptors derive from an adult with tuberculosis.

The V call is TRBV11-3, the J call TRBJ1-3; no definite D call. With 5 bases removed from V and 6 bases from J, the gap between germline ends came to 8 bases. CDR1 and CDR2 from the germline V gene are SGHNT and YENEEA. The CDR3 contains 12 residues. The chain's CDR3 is CASSNSLNTIYF. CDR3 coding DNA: TGTGCCAGCAGCAACAGTTTAAACACCATATATTTT.

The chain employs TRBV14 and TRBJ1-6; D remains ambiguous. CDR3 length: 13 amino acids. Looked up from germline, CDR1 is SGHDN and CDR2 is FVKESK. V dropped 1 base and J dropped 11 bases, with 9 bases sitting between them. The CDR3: CASSQVSGTPLHF. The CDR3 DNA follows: TGTGCCAGCAGCCAAGTGTCGGGGACACCCCTCCACTTT.

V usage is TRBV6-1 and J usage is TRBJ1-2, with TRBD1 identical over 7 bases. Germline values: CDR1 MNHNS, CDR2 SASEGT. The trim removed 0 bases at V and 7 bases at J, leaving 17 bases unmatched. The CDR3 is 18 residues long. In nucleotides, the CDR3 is TGTGCCAGCAGTGAAGCGCTCAGAGGACAGGCCAATAAGGGTGGCTACACCTTC. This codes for CASSEALRGQANKGGYTF.

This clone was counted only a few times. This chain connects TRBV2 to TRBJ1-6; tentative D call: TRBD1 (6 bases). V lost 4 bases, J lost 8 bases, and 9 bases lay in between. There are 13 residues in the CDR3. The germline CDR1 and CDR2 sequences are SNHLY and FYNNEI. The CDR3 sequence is CASSAGVHSPLHF. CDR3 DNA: TGTGCCAGCAGTGCAGGGGTCCATTCACCCCTCCACTTT. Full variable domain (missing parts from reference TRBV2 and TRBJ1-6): EPEVTQTPSHQVTQMGQEVILRCVPISNHLYFYWYRQILGQKVEFLVSFYNNEISEKSEIFDDQFSVERPDGSNFTLKIRSTKLEDSAMYFCASSAGVHSPLHFGNGTRLTVT.

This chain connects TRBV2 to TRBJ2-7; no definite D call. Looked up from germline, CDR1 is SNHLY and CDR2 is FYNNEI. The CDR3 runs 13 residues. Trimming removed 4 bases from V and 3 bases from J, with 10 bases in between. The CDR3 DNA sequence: TGTGCCAGCAGTGTGACTCCTCTCTACGAGCAGTACTTC. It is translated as CASSVTPLYEQYF.

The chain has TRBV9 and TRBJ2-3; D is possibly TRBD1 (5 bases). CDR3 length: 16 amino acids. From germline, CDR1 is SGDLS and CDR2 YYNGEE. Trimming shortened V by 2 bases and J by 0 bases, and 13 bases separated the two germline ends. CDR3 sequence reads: CASSVSLTASTDTQYF. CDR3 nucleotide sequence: TGTGCCAGCAGCGTTTCCCTGACAGCTAGCACAGATACGCAGTATTTT.

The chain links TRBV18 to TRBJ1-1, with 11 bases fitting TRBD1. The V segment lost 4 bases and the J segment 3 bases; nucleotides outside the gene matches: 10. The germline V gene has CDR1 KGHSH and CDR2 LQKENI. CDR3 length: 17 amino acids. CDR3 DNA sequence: TGTGCCAGCTCACGACTCATTCCGGGACAGGGGGACACTGAAGCTTTCTTT. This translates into CASSRLIPGQGDTEAFF.

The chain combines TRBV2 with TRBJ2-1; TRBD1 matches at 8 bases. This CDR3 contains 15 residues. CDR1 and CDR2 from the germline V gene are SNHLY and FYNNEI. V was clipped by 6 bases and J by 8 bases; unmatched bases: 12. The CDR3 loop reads CASSGQGILVYEQFF. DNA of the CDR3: TGTGCCAGCAGCGGACAGGGAATATTGGTGTATGAGCAGTTCTTC. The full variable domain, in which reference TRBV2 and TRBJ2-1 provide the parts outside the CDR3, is EPEVTQTPSHQVTQMGQEVILRCVPISNHLYFYWYRQILGQKVEFLVSFYNNEISEKSEIFDDQFSVERPDGSNFTLKIRSTKLEDSAMYFCASSGQGILVYEQFFGPGTRLTVL.

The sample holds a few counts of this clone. CDR3 sequence (DNA): TGCGCCAGCAGCCAAGAATCGGGGTCGTACTATGGCTACACCTTC. Its translation is CASSQESGSYYGYTF. The chain combines TRBV4-3 with TRBJ1-2, with D unclear. Germline values: CDR1 LGHNA, CDR2 YSLEER. V gave up 0 bases and J gave up 3 bases, with 11 bases separating them. The CDR3 has 15 amino acids.

DNA for the CDR3: TGTGCCAGTAACGACAGGGACAATGAAAAACTGTTTTTT. This encodes CASNDRDNEKLFF. This rearrangement joins TRBV19 to TRBJ1-4, with 7 bases that match TRBD1. Trimming removed 7 bases from V and 5 bases from J; junction bases left unmatched: 4. Germline V gene sequence: CDR1 LNHDA, CDR2 SQIVND (reference sequence). The CDR3 length is 13 residues. Combining the CDR3 with reference TRBV19 and TRBJ1-4 gives the whole variable domain DGGITQSPKYLFRKEGQNVTLSCEQNLNHDAMYWYRQDPGQGLRLIYYSQIVNDFQKGDIAEGYSVSREKKESFPLTVTSAQKNPTAFYLCASNDRDNEKLFFGSGTQLSVL.

The CDR3 nucleotides read TGCGCCAGCAGCCGGGGACTAGCGGTCGAGACCCAGTACTTC. Its translation is CASSRGLAVETQYF. The chain combines TRBV4-3 with TRBJ2-5; 11 nucleotides match TRBD2. Trimming took 4 bases from V and 5 from J; bases not matched to a gene: 3. Germline lookup yields CDR1 LGHNA and CDR2 YSLEER. CDR3 length equals 14 residues.

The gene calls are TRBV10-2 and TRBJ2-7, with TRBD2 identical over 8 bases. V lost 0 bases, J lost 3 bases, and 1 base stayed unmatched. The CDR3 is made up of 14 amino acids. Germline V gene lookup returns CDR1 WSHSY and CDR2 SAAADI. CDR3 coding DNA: TGCGCCAGCAGTGAGTCGAGCGGGGGCTACGAGCAGTACTTC. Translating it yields CASSESSGGYEQYF.

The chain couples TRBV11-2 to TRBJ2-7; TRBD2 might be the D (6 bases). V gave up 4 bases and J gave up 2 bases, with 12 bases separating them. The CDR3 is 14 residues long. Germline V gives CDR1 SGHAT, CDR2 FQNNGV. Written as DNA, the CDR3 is TGTGCCAGCAGCTGGGAGGCACAGGCCTACGAGCAGTACTTC. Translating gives CASSWEAQAYEQYF.

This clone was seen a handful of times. The CDR3 reads CASSPGQGNSPLHF. The CDR3 nucleotides are TGTGCCAGCAGTCCGGGACAGGGAAATTCACCCCTCCACTTT. V and J are TRBV28 and TRBJ1-6; 9 positions match TRBD1. With V trimmed by 5 bases and J by 7 bases, 3 bases remained unmatched. The CDR3 consists of 14 residues. Germline assignment: CDR1 MDHEN and CDR2 SYDVKM.

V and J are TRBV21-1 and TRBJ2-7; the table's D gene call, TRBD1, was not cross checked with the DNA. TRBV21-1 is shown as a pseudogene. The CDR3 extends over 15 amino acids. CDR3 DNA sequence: TGTGCCAGCAGCAAAGGGAGGACAGGGGGCTACGAGCAGTACTTC. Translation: CASSKGRTGGYEQYF.

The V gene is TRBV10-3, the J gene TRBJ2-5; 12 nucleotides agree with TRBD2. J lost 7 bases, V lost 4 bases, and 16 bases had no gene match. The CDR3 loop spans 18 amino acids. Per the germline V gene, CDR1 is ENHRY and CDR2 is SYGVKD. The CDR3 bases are TGTGCCATCAGTGTTGGGCTAGCGGGGGGGATTCGTTCAGTGACCCAGTACTTC. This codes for CAISVGLAGGIRSVTQYF.

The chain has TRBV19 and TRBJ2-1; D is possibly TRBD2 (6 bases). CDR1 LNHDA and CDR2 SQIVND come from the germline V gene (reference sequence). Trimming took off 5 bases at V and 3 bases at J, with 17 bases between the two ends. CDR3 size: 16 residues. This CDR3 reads CASSPYSGGYYNEQFF. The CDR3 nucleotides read TGTGCCAGTAGTCCATACTCCGGGGGTTACTACAATGAGCAGTTCTTC.

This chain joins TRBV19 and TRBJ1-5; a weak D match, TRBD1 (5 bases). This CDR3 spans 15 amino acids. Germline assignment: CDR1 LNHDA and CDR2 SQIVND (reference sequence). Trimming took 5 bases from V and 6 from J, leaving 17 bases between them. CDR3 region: CASSLIAGSAQPQHF. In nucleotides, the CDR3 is TGTGCCAGTAGTCTAATTGCAGGGTCTGCTCAGCCCCAGCATTTT.

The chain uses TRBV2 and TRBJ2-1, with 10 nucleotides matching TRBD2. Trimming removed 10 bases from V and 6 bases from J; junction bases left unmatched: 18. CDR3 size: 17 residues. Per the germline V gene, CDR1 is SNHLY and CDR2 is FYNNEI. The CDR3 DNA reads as TGTGCCACAGAGCGGGGGGGCCTCGGTAGGCGCCTCAATGAGCAGTTCTTC. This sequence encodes CATERGGLGRRLNEQFF.

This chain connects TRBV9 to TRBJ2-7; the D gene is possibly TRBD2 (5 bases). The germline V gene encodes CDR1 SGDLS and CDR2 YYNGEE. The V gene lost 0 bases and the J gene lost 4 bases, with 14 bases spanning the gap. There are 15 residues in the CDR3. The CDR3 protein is CASSVASGNLYEQYF. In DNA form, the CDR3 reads TGTGCCAGCAGCGTAGCATCGGGGAACCTTTACGAGCAGTACTTC.

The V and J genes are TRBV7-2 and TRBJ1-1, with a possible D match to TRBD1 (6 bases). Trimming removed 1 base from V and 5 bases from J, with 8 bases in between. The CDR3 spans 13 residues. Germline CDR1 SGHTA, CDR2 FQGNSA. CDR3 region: CASSLEQGTEAFF. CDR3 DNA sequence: TGTGCCAGCAGCTTAGAACAGGGTACTGAAGCTTTCTTT.

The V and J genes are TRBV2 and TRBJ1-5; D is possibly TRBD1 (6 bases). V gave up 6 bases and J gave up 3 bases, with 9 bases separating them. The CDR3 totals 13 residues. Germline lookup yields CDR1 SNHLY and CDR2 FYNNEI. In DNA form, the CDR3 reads TGTGCCAGCAGGGGACAACCCAATCAGCCCCAGCATTTT. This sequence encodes CASRGQPNQPQHF. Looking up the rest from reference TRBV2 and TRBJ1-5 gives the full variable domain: EPEVTQTPSHQVTQMGQEVILRCVPISNHLYFYWYRQILGQKVEFLVSFYNNEISEKSEIFDDQFSVERPDGSNFTLKIRSTKLEDSAMYFCASRGQPNQPQHFGDGTRLSIL.

The CDR3 sequence: CASSLVGWGQRADTQYF. The CDR3 coding sequence is TGTGCCAGCAGCTTAGTAGGTTGGGGACAGCGCGCAGATACGCAGTATTTT. The chain has TRBV7-9 and TRBJ2-3, with 7 bases matching TRBD1. The CDR3 loop spans 17 amino acids. V gave up 1 base and J gave up 4 bases; unmatched junction bases: 11. Germline V gene data show CDR1 as SEHNR and CDR2 as FQNEAQ (reference sequence).

This chain's CDR3 is CASRSTGSSYNEQFF. DNA for the CDR3: TGTGCCAGCAGATCCACAGGGAGCTCCTACAATGAGCAGTTCTTC. The chain carries TRBV14 and TRBJ2-1, with a possible D match to TRBD1 (6 bases). Germline CDR1 reads SGHDN; CDR2 reads FVKESK. The CDR3 sequence is 15 residues long. The V end lost 6 bases, the J end lost 0 bases, and 12 bases lay between the germline ends.

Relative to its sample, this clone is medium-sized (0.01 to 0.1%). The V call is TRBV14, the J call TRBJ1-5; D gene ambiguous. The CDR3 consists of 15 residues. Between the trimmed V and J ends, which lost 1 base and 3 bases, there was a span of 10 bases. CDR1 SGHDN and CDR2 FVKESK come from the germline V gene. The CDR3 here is CASSQVVGVNQPQHF. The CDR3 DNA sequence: TGTGCCAGCAGCCAAGTAGTGGGAGTCAATCAGCCCCAGCATTTT.